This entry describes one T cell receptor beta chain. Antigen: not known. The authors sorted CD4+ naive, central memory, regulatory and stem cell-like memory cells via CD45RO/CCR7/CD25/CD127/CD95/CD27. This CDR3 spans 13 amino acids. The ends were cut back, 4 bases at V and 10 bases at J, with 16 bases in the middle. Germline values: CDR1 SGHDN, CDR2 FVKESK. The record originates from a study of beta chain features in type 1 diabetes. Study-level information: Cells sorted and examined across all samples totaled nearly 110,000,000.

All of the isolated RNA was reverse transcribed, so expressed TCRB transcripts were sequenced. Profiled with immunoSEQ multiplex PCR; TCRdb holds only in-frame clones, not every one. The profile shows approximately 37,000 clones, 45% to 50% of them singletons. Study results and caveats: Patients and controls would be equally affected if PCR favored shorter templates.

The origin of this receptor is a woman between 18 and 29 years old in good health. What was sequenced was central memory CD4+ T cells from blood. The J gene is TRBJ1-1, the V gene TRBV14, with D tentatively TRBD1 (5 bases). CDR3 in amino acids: CASSLAGKAGAFF. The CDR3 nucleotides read TGTGCCAGCAGCCTAGCAGGGAAAGCAGGAGCTTTCTTT.